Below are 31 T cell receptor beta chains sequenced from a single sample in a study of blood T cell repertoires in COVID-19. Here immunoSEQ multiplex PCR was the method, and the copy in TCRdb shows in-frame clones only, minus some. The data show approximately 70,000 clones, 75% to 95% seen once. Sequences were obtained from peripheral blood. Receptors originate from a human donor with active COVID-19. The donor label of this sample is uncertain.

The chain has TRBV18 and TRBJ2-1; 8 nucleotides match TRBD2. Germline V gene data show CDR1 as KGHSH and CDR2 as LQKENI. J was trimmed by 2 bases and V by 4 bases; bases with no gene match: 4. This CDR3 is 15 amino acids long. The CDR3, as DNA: TGTGCCAGCTCACAAACTAGCGGCCCCTACAATGAGCAGTTCTTC. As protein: CASSQTSGPYNEQFF.

CDR3 in DNA: TGTGCCAGCAGTACCCGACTAGCGGGAGGTGATACGCAGTATTTT. Translating gives CASSTRLAGGDTQYF. The genes are TRBV27 and TRBJ2-3; the match to TRBD2 covers 13 bases. CDR3 size: 15 residues. CDR1 MNHEY and CDR2 SMNVEV come from the germline V gene (reference sequence). Losses at the gene ends were 5 bases for V and 6 bases for J; bases not matched to a gene: 5.

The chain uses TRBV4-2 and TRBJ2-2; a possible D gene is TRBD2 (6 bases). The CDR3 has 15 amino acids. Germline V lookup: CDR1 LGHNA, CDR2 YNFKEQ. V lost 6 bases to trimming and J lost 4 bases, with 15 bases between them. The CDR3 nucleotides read TGTGCCAGCAGTCCGAGGGCCGGGGGCACCGGGGAGCTGTTTTTT. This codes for CASSPRAGGTGELFF.

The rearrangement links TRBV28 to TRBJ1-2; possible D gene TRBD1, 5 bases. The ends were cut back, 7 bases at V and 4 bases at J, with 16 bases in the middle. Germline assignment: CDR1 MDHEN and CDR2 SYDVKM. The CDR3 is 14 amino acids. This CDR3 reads CASTGRGKGYGYTF. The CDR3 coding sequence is TGTGCCAGCACGGGTAGGGGCAAGGGCTATGGCTACACCTTC.

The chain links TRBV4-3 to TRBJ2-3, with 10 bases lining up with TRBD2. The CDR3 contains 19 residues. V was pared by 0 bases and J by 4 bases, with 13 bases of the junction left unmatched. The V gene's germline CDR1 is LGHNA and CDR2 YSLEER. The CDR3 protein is CASSQDRSAMTSGPDTQYF. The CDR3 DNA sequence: TGCGCCAGCAGCCAAGACCGATCCGCCATGACTAGCGGGCCAGATACGCAGTATTTT.

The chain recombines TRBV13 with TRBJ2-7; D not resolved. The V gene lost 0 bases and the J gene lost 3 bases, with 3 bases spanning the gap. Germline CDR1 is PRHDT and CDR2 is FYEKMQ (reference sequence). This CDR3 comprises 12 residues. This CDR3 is CASSLGYYEQYF. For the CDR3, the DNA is TGTGCCAGCAGCTTAGGCTACTACGAGCAGTACTTC.

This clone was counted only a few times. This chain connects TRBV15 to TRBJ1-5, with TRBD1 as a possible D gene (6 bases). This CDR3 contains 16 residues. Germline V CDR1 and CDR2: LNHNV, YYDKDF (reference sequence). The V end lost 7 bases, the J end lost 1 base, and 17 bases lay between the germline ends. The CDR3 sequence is CATMTGMGASNQPQHF. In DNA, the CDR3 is TGTGCCACCATGACAGGTATGGGGGCAAGCAATCAGCCCCAGCATTTT.

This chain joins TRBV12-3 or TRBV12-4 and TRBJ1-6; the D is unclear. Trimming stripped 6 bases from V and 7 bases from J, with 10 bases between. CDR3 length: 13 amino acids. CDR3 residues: CASSLNTNSPLHF. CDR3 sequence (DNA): TGTGCCAGCAGCCTGAACACCAATTCACCCCTCCACTTT.

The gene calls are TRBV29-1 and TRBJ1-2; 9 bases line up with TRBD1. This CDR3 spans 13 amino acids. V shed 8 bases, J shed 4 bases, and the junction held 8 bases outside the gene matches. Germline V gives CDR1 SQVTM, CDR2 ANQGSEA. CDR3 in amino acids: CSTRTGEAYGYTF. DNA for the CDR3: TGCAGCACCCGGACAGGGGAGGCCTATGGCTACACCTTC.

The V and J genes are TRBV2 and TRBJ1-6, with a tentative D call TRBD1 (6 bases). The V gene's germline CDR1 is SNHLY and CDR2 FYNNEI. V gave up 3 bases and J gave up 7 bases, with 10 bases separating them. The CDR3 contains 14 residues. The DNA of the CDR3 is TGTGCCAGCAGTGACCAGGGGCGAAATTCACCCCTCCACTTT. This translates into CASSDQGRNSPLHF.

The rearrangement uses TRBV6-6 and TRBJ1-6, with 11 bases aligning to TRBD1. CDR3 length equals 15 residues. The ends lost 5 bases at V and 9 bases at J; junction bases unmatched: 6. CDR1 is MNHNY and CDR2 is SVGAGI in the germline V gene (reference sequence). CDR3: CASSRTGGEGSPLHF. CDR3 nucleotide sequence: TGTGCCAGCAGTCGGACAGGGGGCGAGGGTTCACCCCTCCACTTT.

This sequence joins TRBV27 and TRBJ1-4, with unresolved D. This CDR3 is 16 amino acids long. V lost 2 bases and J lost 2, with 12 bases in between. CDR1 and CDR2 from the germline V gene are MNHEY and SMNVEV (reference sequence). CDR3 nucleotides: TGTGCCAGCAGTTTAGTCCCGGTGGTGACTAATGAAAAACTGTTTTTT. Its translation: CASSLVPVVTNEKLFF. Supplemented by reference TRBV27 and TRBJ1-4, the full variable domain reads EAQVTQNPRYLITVTGKKLTVTCSQNMNHEYMSWYRQDPGLGLRQIYYSMNVEVTDKGDVPEGYKVSRKEKRNFPLILESPSPNQTSLYFCASSLVPVVTNEKLFFGSGTQLSVL.

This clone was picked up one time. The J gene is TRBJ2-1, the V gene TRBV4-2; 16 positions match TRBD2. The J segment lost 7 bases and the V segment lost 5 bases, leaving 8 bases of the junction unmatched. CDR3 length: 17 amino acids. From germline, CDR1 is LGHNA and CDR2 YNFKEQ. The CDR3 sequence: CASSSGTSGRGRNEQFF. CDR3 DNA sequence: TGTGCCAGCAGCTCAGGGACTAGCGGGAGGGGAAGAAATGAGCAGTTCTTC.

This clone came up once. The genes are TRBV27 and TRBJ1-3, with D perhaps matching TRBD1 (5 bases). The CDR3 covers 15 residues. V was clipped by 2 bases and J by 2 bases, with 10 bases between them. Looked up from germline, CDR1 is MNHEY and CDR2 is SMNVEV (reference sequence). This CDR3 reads CASSLVWGAGNTIYF. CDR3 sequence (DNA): TGTGCCAGCAGTTTAGTATGGGGGGCTGGAAACACCATATATTTT.

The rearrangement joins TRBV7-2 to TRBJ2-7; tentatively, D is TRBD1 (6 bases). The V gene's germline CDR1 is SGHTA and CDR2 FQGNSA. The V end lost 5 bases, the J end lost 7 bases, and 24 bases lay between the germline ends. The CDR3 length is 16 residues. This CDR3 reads CASSQAVAGVVREQYF. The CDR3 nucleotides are TGTGCCAGCAGCCAGGCCGTGGCAGGGGTGGTGAGGGAGCAGTACTTC.

Written as DNA, the CDR3 is TGTGCCAGCAGCAAACACAGGGTTGGGTACCAAGAGACCCAGTACTTC. It translates to CASSKHRVGYQETQYF. V and J are TRBV9 and TRBJ2-5, with a possible D match to TRBD1 (6 bases). CDR3 size: 16 residues. Germline V gene lookup returns CDR1 SGDLS and CDR2 YYNGEE. Trimming pared 4 bases from V and 0 bases from J, leaving 16 bases between.

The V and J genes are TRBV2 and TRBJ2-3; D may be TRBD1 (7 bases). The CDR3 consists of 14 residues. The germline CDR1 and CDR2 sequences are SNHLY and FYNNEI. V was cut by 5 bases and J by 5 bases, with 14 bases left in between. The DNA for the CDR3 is TGTGCCAGCAGTCTCGGGACAGCGGGAGATACGCAGTATTTT. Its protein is CASSLGTAGDTQYF.

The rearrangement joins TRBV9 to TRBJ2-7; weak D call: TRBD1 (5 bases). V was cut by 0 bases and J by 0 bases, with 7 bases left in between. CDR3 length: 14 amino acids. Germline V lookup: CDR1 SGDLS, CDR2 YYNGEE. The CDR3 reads CASSVGGSSYEQYF. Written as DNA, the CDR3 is TGTGCCAGCAGCGTAGGGGGCAGCTCCTACGAGCAGTACTTC.

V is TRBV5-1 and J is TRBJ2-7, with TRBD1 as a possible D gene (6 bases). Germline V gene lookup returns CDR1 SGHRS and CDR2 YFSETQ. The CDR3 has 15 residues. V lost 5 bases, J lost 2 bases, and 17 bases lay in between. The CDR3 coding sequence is TGCGCCAGCAGGCCAGGGGATATTGGCCCCTACGAGCAGTACTTC. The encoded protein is CASRPGDIGPYEQYF.

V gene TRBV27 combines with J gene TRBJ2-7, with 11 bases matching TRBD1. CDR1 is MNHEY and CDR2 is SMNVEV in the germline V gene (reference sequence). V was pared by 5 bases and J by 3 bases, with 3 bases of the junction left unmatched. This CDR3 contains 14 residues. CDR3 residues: CASSTGTGGYEQYF. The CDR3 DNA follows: TGTGCCAGCAGTACCGGGACAGGGGGCTACGAGCAGTACTTC.

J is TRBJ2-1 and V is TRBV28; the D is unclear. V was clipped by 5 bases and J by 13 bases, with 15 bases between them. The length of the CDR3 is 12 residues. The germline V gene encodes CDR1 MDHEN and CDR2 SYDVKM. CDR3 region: CASSPTPRSQFF. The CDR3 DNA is TGTGCCAGCAGTCCCACCCCTAGGAGCCAGTTCTTC.

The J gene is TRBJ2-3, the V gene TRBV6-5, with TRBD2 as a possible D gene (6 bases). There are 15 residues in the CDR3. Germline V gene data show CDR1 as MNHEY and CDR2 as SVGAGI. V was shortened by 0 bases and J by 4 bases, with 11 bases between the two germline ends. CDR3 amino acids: CASSYSYGGSDTQYF. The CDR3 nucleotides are TGTGCCAGCAGTTACTCCTACGGGGGATCAGATACGCAGTATTTT.

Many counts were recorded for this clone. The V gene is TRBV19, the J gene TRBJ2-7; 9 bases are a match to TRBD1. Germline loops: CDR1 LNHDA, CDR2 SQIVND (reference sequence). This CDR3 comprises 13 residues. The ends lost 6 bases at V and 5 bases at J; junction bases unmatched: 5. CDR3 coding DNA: TGTGCCAGTAGAGGGACAGGGAGGGACGAGCAGTACTTC. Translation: CASRGTGRDEQYF.

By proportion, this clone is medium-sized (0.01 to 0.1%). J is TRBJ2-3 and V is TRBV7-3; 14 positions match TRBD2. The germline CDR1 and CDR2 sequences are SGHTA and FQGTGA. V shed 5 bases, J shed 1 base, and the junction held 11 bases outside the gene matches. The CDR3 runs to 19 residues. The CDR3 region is CASSRGTSGSGVGTDTQYF. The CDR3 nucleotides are TGTGCCAGCAGCCGCGGGACTAGCGGGAGTGGAGTGGGCACAGATACGCAGTATTTT. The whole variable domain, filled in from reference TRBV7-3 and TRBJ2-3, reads GAGVSQTPSNKVTEKGKYVELRCDPISGHTALYWYRQSLGQGPEFLIYFQGTGAADDSGLPNDRFFAVRPEGSVSTLKIQRTERGDSAVYLCASSRGTSGSGVGTDTQYFGPGTRLTVL.

The CDR3 DNA reads TGTGCCAGCAGCACGACAGAGTCCCCCTACGAGCAGTACTTC. Translating gives CASSTTESPYEQYF. The chain joins TRBV5-4 to TRBJ2-7, with D tentatively TRBD1 (5 bases). Germline assignment: CDR1 SGHNT and CDR2 YYREEE (reference sequence). Trimming shortened V by 4 bases and J by 2 bases, and 13 bases separated the two germline ends. The CDR3 consists of 14 residues.

The CDR3 loop is CASSLRDRSYEQYF. CDR3 in DNA: TGTGCCAGCAGCTTACGGGACAGGTCCTACGAGCAGTACTTC. The rearrangement uses TRBV7-9 and TRBJ2-7; 8 bases map to TRBD1. This CDR3 comprises 14 residues. Germline V gives CDR1 SEHNR, CDR2 FQNEAQ (reference sequence). Trimming cost V 2 bases and J 1 base; bases outside gene matches: 1. The complete variable domain, with remaining parts taken from reference TRBV7-9 and TRBJ2-7, reads DTGVSQNPRHKITKRGQNVTFRCDPISEHNRLYWYRQTLGQGPEFLTYFQNEAQLEKSRLLSDRFSAERPKGSFSTLEIQRTEQGDSAMYLCASSLRDRSYEQYFGPGTRLTVT.

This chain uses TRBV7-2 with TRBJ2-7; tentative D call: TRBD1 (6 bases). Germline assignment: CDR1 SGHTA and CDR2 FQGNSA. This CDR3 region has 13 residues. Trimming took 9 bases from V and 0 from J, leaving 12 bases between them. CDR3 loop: CASLRDNSYEQYF. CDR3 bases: TGTGCCAGTCTTCGGGACAACTCCTACGAGCAGTACTTC.

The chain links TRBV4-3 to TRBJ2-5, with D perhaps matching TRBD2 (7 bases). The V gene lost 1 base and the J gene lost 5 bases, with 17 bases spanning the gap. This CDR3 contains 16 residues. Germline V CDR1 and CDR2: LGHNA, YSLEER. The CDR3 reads CASSQGGRGGRETQYF. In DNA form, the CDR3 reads TGCGCCAGCAGCCAAGGGGGTAGGGGGGGACGCGAGACCCAGTACTTC.

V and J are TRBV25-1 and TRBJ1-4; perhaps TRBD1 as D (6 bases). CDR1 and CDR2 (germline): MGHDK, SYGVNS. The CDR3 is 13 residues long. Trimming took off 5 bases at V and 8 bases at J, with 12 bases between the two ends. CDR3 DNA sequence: TGTGCCAGCAGTTCAGGGGTGAGGGAAAAACTGTTTTTT. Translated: CASSSGVREKLFF.

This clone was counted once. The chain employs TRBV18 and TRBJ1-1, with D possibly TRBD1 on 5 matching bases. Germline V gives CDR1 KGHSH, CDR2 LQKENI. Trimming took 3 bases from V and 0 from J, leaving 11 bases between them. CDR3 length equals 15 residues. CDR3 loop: CASSPGHILNTEAFF. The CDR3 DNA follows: TGTGCCAGCTCACCGGGGCATATTCTGAACACTGAAGCTTTCTTT.

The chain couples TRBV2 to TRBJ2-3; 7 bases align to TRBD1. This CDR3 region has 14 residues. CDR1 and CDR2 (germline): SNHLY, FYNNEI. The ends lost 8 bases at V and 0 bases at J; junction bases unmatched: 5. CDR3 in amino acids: CASSRDRSTDTQYF. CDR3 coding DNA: TGTGCCAGCTCCCGGGACAGAAGCACAGATACGCAGTATTTT.